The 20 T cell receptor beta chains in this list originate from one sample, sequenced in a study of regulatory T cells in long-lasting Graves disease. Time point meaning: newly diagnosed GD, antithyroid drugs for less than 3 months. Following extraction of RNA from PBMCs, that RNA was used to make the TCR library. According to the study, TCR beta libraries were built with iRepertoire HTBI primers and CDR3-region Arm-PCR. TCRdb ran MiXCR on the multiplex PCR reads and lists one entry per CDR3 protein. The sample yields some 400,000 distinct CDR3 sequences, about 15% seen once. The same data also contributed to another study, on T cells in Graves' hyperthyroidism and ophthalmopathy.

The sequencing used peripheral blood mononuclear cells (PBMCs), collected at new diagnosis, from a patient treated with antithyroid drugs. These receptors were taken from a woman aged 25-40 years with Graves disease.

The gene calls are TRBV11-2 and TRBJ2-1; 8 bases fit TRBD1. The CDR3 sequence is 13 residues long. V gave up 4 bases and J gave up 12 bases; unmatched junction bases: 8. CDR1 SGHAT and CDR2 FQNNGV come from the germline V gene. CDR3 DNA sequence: TGTGCCAGCAGCTATCGCTCCGACAGGGGGCAGTTCTTC. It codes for CASSYRSDRGQFF.

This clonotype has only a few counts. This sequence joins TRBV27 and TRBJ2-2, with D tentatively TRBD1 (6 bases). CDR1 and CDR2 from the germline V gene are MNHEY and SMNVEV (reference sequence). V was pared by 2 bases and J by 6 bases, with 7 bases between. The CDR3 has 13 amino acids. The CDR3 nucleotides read TGTGCCAGCAGTTTAACAGGGTCCGGGGAGCTGTTTTTT. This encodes CASSLTGSGELFF.

CDR3: CASSESEPEVSYEQYF. In nucleotides, the CDR3 is TGCGCCAGCAGTGAGTCAGAGCCGGAAGTGTCCTACGAGCAGTACTTC. The chain joins TRBV10-2 to TRBJ2-7; no definite D call. V was shortened by 0 bases and J by 1 base, with 13 bases between the two germline ends. Germline loops: CDR1 WSHSY, CDR2 SAAADI. The CDR3 totals 16 residues.

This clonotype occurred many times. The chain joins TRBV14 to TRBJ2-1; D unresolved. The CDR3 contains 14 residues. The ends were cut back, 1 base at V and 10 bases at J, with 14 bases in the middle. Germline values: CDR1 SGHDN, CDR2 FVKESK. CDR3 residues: CASSQVLLPREQFF. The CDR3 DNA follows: TGTGCCAGCAGCCAAGTCCTCCTCCCCCGAGAGCAGTTCTTC.

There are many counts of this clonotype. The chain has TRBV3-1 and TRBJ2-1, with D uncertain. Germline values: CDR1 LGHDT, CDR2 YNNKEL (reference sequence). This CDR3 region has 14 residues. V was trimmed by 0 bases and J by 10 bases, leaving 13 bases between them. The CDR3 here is CASSQDPGSPEQFF. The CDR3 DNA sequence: TGTGCCAGCAGCCAAGATCCAGGTTCCCCGGAGCAGTTCTTC.

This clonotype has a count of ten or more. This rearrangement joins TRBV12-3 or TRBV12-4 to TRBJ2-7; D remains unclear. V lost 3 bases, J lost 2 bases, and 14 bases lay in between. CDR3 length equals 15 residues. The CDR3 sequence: CASSFAKTPTYEQYF. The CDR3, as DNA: TGTGCCAGCAGTTTCGCGAAGACGCCGACCTACGAGCAGTACTTC.

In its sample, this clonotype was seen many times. The chain's CDR3 is CSARDRAQGTSGNNEQFF. The CDR3 nucleotides read TGCAGTGCTAGAGATAGGGCACAGGGGACTAGCGGGAACAATGAGCAGTTCTTC. The chain uses TRBV20-1 and TRBJ2-1, with 13 bases matching TRBD2. This CDR3 has 18 amino acids. V trimming: 0 bases; J trimming: 5 bases; junction bases outside the gene matches: 10. Germline V lookup: CDR1 DFQATT, CDR2 SNEGSKA (reference sequence).

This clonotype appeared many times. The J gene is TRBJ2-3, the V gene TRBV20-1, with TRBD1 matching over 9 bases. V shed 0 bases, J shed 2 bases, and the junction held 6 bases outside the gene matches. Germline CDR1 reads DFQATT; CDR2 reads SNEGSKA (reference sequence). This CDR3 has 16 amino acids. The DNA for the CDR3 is TGCAGTGCTAGAGATCACGGGACAGGGACCACAGATACGCAGTATTTT. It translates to CSARDHGTGTTDTQYF.

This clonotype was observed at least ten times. CDR3 sequence reads: CSAGSGYTEAFF. The DNA for the CDR3 is TGCAGTGCTGGCAGTGGATACACTGAAGCTTTCTTT. The V and J genes are TRBV20-1 and TRBJ1-1; no clear D gene. The CDR3 spans 12 residues. Deletions cut 5 bases from V and 3 bases from J, with 10 bases between. CDR1 is DFQATT and CDR2 is SNEGSKA in the germline V gene (reference sequence).

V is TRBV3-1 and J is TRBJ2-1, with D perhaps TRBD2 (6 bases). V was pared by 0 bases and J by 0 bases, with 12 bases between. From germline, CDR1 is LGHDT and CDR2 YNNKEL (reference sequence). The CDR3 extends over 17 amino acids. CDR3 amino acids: CASSQDMTGVSYNEQFF. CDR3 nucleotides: TGTGCCAGCAGCCAAGATATGACGGGAGTCTCCTACAATGAGCAGTTCTTC.

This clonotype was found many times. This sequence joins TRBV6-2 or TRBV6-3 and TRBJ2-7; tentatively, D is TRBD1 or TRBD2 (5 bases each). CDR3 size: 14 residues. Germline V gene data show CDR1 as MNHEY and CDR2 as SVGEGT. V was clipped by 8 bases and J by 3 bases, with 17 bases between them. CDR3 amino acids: CASGMQGVSYEQYF. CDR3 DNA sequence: TGTGCCAGCGGGATGCAGGGAGTAAGCTACGAGCAGTACTTC.

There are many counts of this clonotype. CDR3 DNA: TGTGCCTGGAGTGCGGGAGTGACCTACGAGCAGTACTTC. This gives the protein CAWSAGVTYEQYF. The rearrangement links TRBV30 to TRBJ2-7; TRBD2 might be the D (6 bases). Per the germline V gene, CDR1 is GTSNPN and CDR2 is SVGIG (reference sequence). Trimming shortened V by 1 base and J by 2 bases, and 9 bases separated the two germline ends. The CDR3 loop spans 13 amino acids.

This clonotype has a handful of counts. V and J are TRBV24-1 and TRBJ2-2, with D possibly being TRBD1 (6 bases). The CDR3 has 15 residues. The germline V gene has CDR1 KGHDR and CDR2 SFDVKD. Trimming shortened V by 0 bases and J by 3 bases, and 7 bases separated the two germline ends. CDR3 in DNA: TGTGCCACCAGTGATTTGAGGACAGACACCGGGGAGCTGTTTTTT. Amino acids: CATSDLRTDTGELFF.

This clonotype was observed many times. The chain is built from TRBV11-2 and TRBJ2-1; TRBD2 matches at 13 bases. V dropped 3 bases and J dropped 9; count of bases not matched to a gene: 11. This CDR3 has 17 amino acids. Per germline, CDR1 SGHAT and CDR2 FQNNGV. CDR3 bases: TGTGCCAGCAGCTTTTCGACTAGCGGGAGGATTCACACTGAGCAGTTCTTC. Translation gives CASSFSTSGRIHTEQFF.

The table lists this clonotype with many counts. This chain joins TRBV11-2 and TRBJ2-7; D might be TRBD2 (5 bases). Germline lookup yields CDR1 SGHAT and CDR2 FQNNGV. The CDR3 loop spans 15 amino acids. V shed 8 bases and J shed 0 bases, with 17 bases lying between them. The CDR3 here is CASSLSLGSSYEQYF. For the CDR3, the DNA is TGTGCCAGCTCCCTCTCCTTAGGGAGCTCCTACGAGCAGTACTTC.

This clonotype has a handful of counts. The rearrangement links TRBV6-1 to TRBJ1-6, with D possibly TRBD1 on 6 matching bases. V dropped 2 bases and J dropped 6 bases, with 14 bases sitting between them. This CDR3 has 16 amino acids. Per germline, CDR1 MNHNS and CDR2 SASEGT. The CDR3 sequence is CASSELPGGTNSPLHF. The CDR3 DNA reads TGTGCCAGCAGTGAATTACCGGGGGGCACTAATTCACCCCTCCACTTT.

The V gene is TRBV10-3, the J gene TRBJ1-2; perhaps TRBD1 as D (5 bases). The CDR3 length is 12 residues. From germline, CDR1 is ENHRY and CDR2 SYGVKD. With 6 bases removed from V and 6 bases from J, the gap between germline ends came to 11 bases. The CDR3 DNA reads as TGTGCCATCAGCCCTGGGGCGGATGGCTACACCTTC. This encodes CAISPGADGYTF.

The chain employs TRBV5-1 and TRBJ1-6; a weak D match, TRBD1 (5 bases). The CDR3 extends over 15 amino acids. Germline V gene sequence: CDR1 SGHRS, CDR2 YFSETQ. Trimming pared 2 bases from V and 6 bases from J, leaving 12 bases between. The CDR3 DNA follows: TGCGCCAGCAGCTTCTCCAGGGATCTTAATTCACCCCTCCACTTT. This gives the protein CASSFSRDLNSPLHF.

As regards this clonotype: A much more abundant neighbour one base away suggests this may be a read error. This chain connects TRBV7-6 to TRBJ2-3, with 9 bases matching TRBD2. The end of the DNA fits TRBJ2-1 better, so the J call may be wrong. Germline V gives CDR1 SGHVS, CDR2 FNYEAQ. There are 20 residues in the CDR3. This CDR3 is CASSLTQLAGLINPYSEQFF. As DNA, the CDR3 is TGTGCCAGCAGCTTGACCCAACTAGCGGGTCTTATAAACCCCTACAGTGAGCAGTTCTTC.

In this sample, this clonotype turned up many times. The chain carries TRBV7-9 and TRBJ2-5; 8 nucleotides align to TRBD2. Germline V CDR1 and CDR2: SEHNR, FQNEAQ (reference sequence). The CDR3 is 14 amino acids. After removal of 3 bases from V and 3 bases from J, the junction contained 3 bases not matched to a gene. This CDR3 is CASSFSGAKETQYF. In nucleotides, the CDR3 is TGTGCCAGCAGCTTTAGCGGGGCTAAAGAGACCCAGTACTTC.